This T cell receptor beta chain was identified during a study of molecular identifiers for immune sequencing clone quantification. V lost 2 bases, J lost 5 bases, and 12 bases lay in between. Germline CDR1 is MNHEY and CDR2 is SVGAGI. This CDR3 has 14 residues. Study-wide findings and caveats: Clones above 20 RNA copies contained over 97% of effector molecules and under 1% of naive molecules.

On this clonotype: The antigen remains unidentified.

One entry per CDR3 protein results from TCRdb running MiXCR on the PCR reads. The table records approximately 550,000 distinct CDR3 sequences, roughly 26% of them present only once. Sequenced input: naive CD8+ T cells from blood, with Jurkat cell RNA spiked in. Subset reported: FACS-sorted CD8+CD4-CCR7+CD45RA+ naive T cells. The chain uses TRBV6-5 and TRBJ1-2; D is ambiguous. The sequence was collected from a human donor in good health. Some libraries in this study had Jurkat cell RNA spiked in. The CDR3 nucleotides read TGTGCCAGCAGTTACGCCGAGTTGGGATATGGCTACACCTTC. It encodes CASSYAELGYGYTF.